This is a list of T cell receptor beta chains from one sample in a study of shared clonotypes between healthy human individuals. Data came from immunoSEQ multiplex PCR; TCRdb stores just in-frame clones and leaves some out. Among hundreds of thousands of clones listed, 73% were seen once. The specimen sequenced was memory CD4+ T cells sorted from blood. The origin of the receptors is a woman in her 30s in good health. The CDR3 runs from the conserved cysteine through the conserved F or W. The D gene is left open where the match is weak. Clone size is not always given. Where it is, it says once, few, many or a class for expanded clones.

>.|TRBD2|TRBV6-5|TRBJ2-1
CASRPTSASWEQFF
TGTGCCAGCAGGCCTACTAGCGCCTCTTGGGAGCAGTTCTTC
>.|.|TRBV28|TRBJ1-1
CASRLIPGSLNTEAFF
TGTGCCAGCAGGCTTATCCCCGGGTCTCTGAACACTGAAGCTTTCTTT
>.|.|TRBV19|TRBJ2-2
CAIRYGNTGELFF
TGTGCCATCCGATACGGGAACACCGGGGAGCTGTTTTTT
>.|TRBD1|TRBV7-7|TRBJ2-2
CASTPGQETGELFF
TGTGCCTCTACTCCAGGACAGGAAACCGGGGAGCTGTTTTTT
>few|.|TRBV28|TRBJ2-3
CASSFPGTVGTDTQYF
TGTGCCAGCAGTTTCCCCGGGACGGTGGGCACAGATACGCAGTATTTT
>.|.|TRBV27|TRBJ1-4
CASSFRGGKLFF
TGTGCCAGCAGTTTCCGAGGAGGAAAACTGTTTTTT
>.|.|TRBV5-6|TRBJ1-4
CASSPGQLNEKLFF
TGTGCCAGCAGCCCGGGGCAGCTTAATGAAAAACTGTTTTTT
>.|.|TRBV5-8|TRBJ1-2
CASIEVGYYGYTF
TGTGCCAGCATCGAGGTGGGGTACTATGGCTACACCTTC
>many|.|TRBV5-1|TRBJ2-1
CASSFSVGSYNEQFF
TGCGCCAGCAGTTTTTCGGTCGGCTCCTACAATGAGCAGTTCTTC
>.|TRBD1|TRBV11-2|TRBJ2-2
CASSSSDRADGELFF
TGTGCCAGCAGCTCGTCCGACAGGGCGGACGGGGAGCTGTTTTTT
>.|.|TRBV5-1|TRBJ1-4
CASSLSIHREKLFF
TGCGCCAGCAGCTTGAGCATTCACCGGGAAAAACTGTTTTTT
>.|.|TRBV19|TRBJ2-7
CASSPIHAGDYEQYF
TGTGCCAGTAGTCCCATACATGCAGGGGACTACGAGCAGTACTTC
>.|.|TRBV7-9|TRBJ1-3
CASSPVQTGNTIYF
TGTGCCAGCAGCCCAGTGCAGACTGGAAACACCATATATTTT
>.|TRBD2|TRBV28|TRBJ2-1
CASSSTSGRGSYNEQFF
TGTGCCAGCAGTTCCACTAGCGGGAGGGGCTCCTACAATGAGCAGTTCTTC
>.|.|TRBV5-1|TRBJ2-1
CASSLVVGSAEQFF
TGCGCCAGCAGCTTGGTTGTCGGATCAGCTGAGCAGTTCTTC
>few|.|TRBV5-1|TRBJ1-3
CASSLSGTGNTIYF
TGCGCCAGCAGCTTGTCAGGGACTGGAAACACCATATATTTT
>.|.|TRBV15|TRBJ1-2
CATSRDFSGYTF
TGTGCCACCAGCAGAGATTTCAGTGGCTACACCTTC
>.|.|TRBV14|TRBJ2-2
CASSQFSRGPIGELFF
TGTGCCAGCAGCCAATTTTCGAGGGGTCCGATCGGGGAGCTGTTTTTT
>.|.|TRBV25-1|TRBJ1-4
CASSERLQENPEKLFF
TGTGCCAGCAGTGAAAGATTGCAGGAGAACCCCGAAAAACTGTTTTTT
>.|.|TRBV21-1|TRBJ2-4
CATTQLGRNIQYF
TGTGCCACCACCCAGTTGGGGAGGAACATTCAGTACTTC
>many|.|TRBV5-1|TRBJ2-3
CASSFGQTDTQYF
TGCGCCAGCAGCTTCGGCCAAACAGATACGCAGTATTTT
>.|.|TRBV18|TRBJ1-2
CASSPYRDKSYGYTF
TGTGCCAGCTCACCGTACCGCGATAAATCCTATGGCTACACCTTC
>.|.|TRBV19|TRBJ1-1
CASSSAGFVDTEAFF
TGTGCCAGTAGCTCGGCGGGGTTCGTGGACACTGAAGCTTTCTTT
>.|.|TRBV21-1|TRBJ1-2
CASSIPEGYGYTF
TGTGCCAGCAGCATCCCGGAGGGCTATGGCTACACCTTC
>.|TRBD2|TRBV5-1|TRBJ2-3
CASSTGLAGGTDTQYF
TGCGCCAGCAGCACGGGACTAGCGGGAGGAACAGATACGCAGTATTTT
>.|TRBD2|TRBV30|TRBJ2-7
CAWSVRAIAGSYEQYF
TGTGCCTGGAGTGTACGGGCGATAGCGGGATCCTACGAGCAGTACTTC
>once|.|TRBV28|TRBJ2-6
CASRAQQGSGANVLTF
TGTGCCAGCAGAGCCCAACAGGGATCTGGGGCCAACGTCCTGACTTTC
>.|.|TRBV28|TRBJ2-3
CASSVTDTQYF
TGTGCCAGCAGTGTAACGGATACGCAGTATTTT
>.|.|TRBV28|TRBJ2-3
CASSLKADTQYF
TGTGCCAGCAGCCTCAAGGCAGATACGCAGTATTTT
>.|.|TRBV5-1|TRBJ2-5
CASSPLNRGGETQYF
TGCGCCAGCAGCCCCCTAAACAGGGGGGGAGAGACCCAGTACTTC
>.|.|TRBV11-3|TRBJ2-1
CASSASDSYNEQFF
TGTGCCAGCAGCGCTAGTGACTCCTACAATGAGCAGTTCTTC
>.|.|TRBV28|TRBJ1-1
CASKFPTETTEAFF
TGTGCCAGCAAGTTCCCGACAGAGACCACTGAAGCTTTCTTT
>.|.|TRBV23-1|TRBJ1-3
CASSQGSGNTIYF
TGCGCCAGCAGTCAGGGATCTGGAAACACCATATATTTT
>.|TRBD2|TRBV19|TRBJ2-1
CASSHRTSGRAEQFF
TGTGCCAGTAGTCACAGGACTAGCGGGAGGGCTGAGCAGTTCTTC
>.|TRBD1|TRBV6-1|TRBJ2-4
CASSEFSGYRGSTDVIQYF
TGTGCCAGCAGTGAATTTTCGGGCTACAGGGGGAGCACCGATGTCATTCAGTACTTC
>.|.|TRBV28|TRBJ2-7
CASANGLVLYEQYF
TGTGCCAGCGCGAACGGGCTAGTCCTTTACGAGCAGTACTTC
>.|TRBD2|TRBV29-1|TRBJ2-3
CSGVLAGVADTQYF
TGCAGCGGGGTACTAGCGGGAGTCGCAGATACGCAGTATTTT
>.|TRBD1|TRBV2|TRBJ2-5
CASKSQGAAETQYF
TGTGCCAGCAAGTCACAGGGGGCGGCGGAGACCCAGTACTTC
>few|.|TRBV7-9|TRBJ2-7
CASSLRQGGSYEQYF
TGTGCCAGCAGCTTGCGGCAGGGGGGGTCCTACGAGCAGTACTTC
>.|TRBD1|TRBV19|TRBJ1-2
CASSMGPTGNYGYTF
TGTGCCAGTAGTATGGGACCGACAGGGAACTATGGCTACACCTTC
>.|.|TRBV29-1|TRBJ1-2
CSVDSSAGGYTF
TGCAGCGTTGATAGTTCAGCCGGGGGCTACACCTTC
>.|TRBD1|TRBV6-6|TRBJ1-1
CASSRGRSTEAFF
TGTGCCAGCTCCAGGGGGCGAAGCACTGAAGCTTTCTTT
>.|.|TRBV7-6|TRBJ2-5
CASSLAQVETQYF
TGTGCCAGCAGCTTAGCGCAGGTGGAGACCCAGTACTTC
>.|.|TRBV6-1|TRBJ1-5
CASSVDRPSAQHF
TGTGCCAGCAGTGTCGACAGGCCCTCAGCCCAGCATTTT
>.|.|TRBV9|TRBJ2-7
CASSVGVGRPYEQYF
TGTGCCAGCAGCGTAGGGGTAGGCCGCCCCTACGAGCAGTACTTC
>.|.|TRBV29-1|TRBJ2-3
CSVEMGGGTDTQYF
TGCAGCGTTGAAATGGGTGGGGGCACAGATACGCAGTATTTT
>.|.|TRBV6-5|TRBJ1-1
CASSRTTGTSPFF
TGTGCCAGCAGTAGAACAACCGGGACGAGTCCTTTCTTT
>.|TRBD1|TRBV7-8|TRBJ2-7
CASSSIQGLSYEQYF
TGTGCCAGCAGCTCGATACAGGGGTTATCCTACGAGCAGTACTTC
>.|.|TRBV11-2|TRBJ2-2
CASSPVPTGELFF
TGTGCCAGCAGCCCCGTTCCCACCGGGGAGCTGTTTTTT
>.|TRBD1|TRBV29-1|TRBJ1-1
CSGGTVVGTEAFF
TGCAGCGGTGGGACAGTTGTTGGCACTGAAGCTTTCTTT
>once|.|TRBV2|TRBJ2-3
CASSEERASTDTQYF
TGTGCCAGCAGTGAAGAAAGGGCGAGCACAGATACGCAGTATTTT
>.|.|TRBV2|TRBJ2-5
CASSELDSSRETQYF
TGTGCCAGCAGTGAATTGGACTCTTCAAGGGAGACCCAGTACTTC
>.|TRBD2|TRBV19|TRBJ2-7
CASSPLAVPYEQYF
TGTGCCAGTAGTCCACTAGCGGTCCCCTACGAGCAGTACTTC
>many|.|TRBV19|TRBJ1-2
CASSPHRANNYGYTF
TGTGCCAGTAGTCCCCACCGGGCTAATAACTATGGCTACACCTTC
>.|.|TRBV6-5|TRBJ1-1
CASTVGYSTEAFF
TGTGCCAGCACCGTGGGGTATTCCACTGAAGCTTTCTTT
>.|.|TRBV5-4|TRBJ2-5
CASSLDSVGTQYF
TGTGCCAGCAGCTTGGATTCCGTGGGGACCCAGTACTTC
>.|TRBD1|TRBV18|TRBJ1-1
CASSPPGQGRTEAFF
TGTGCCAGCTCACCCCCCGGACAGGGACGCACTGAAGCTTTCTTT
>.|.|TRBV10-2|TRBJ2-5
CASSESGGRAQYF
TGCGCCAGCAGTGAGTCGGGGGGTCGGGCCCAGTACTTC
>.|.|TRBV28|TRBJ1-2
CASSSYSTGGPDF
TGTGCCAGCAGTTCCTACTCGACAGGCGGCCCCGACTTC
>.|TRBD2|TRBV5-4|TRBJ2-7
CASSRDSGTSGYEQYF
TGTGCCAGCAGCAGGGACTCCGGGACTAGCGGCTACGAGCAGTACTTC